This T cell receptor beta chain was captured in a study of CD8 T cells in ankylosing spondylitis. Overall study findings and caveats: Clones linked to the disease showed a CD8+ phenotype. They occurred at relatively low frequencies in peripheral blood. Within ankylosing spondylitis blood, a TCR beta motif made up of eight highly homologous variants appeared to be characteristic. According to the report, clones linked to the disease were significantly enriched in matched synovial fluid samples taken from ankylosing spondylitis patients.

Making use of molecular barcodes, quantitative 5'-RACE generated TCR beta libraries. MiXCR, applied by TCRdb to the 5' RACE reads, yields one record per CDR3 protein. The sample lists roughly 260,000 distinct CDR3 sequences, about 19% occurring once. This CDR3 region has 13 residues. CDR1 SQVTM and CDR2 ANQGSEA come from the germline V gene. Deletions cut 3 bases from V and 6 bases from J, with 14 bases between. This clonotype was recorded many times. Its antigen is unidentified. The sequenced material came from blood, either unsorted or a sorted T cell fraction (not recorded which). The rearrangement uses TRBV29-1 and TRBJ1-1; tentative D call: TRBD1 (5 bases). The receptor's source is a male donor with ankylosing spondylitis or in good health (not recorded which). CDR3 in amino acids: CSVEARGLAEAFF. CDR3 nucleotide sequence: TGCAGCGTTGAGGCCCGGGGGTTGGCTGAAGCTTTCTTT.